One sample yielded the 27 T cell receptor beta chains listed below, sequenced in a study of OX40 agonist ivuxolimab in advanced cancers. The library was built by means of the immunoSEQ multiplex PCR assay. TCRdb re-hosts the immuneACCESS table, in-frame sequences only. Its copies lack some clones; in the studies checked, an unresolved V gene accounts for under half of them, and the cause for the rest is not known. In this sample the table shows about 76,000 clones, around 85% of which occur a single time. The ten largest clones capture approximately 0.61% of the sample. This material consisted of CD4+ or CD8+ T cells sorted from blood, taken in a trial of the OX40 agonist ivuxolimab. The receptors derive from an adult with an advanced solid tumor such as melanoma, head and neck, liver or kidney cancer.

The rearrangement links TRBV19 to TRBJ1-2; D not certain. Trimming removed 8 bases at V and 2 bases at J, with 21 bases between. Germline loops: CDR1 LNHDA, CDR2 SQIVND (reference sequence). This CDR3 comprises 16 residues. CDR3 sequence: CASLETRESLNYGYTF. The CDR3 bases are TGTGCCAGTTTGGAGACCCGCGAAAGTCTCAACTATGGCTACACCTTC. Looking up the rest from reference TRBV19 and TRBJ1-2 gives the full variable domain: DGGITQSPKYLFRKEGQNVTLSCEQNLNHDAMYWYRQDPGQGLRLIYYSQIVNDFQKGDIAEGYSVSREKKESFPLTVTSAQKNPTAFYLCASLETRESLNYGYTFGSGTRLTVV.

The chain is built from TRBV5-6 and TRBJ2-7; 10 nucleotides line up with TRBD1. Losses at the gene ends were 4 bases for V and 3 bases for J; bases not matched to a gene: 7. The germline gives CDR1 SGHDT, CDR2 YYEEEE. This CDR3 spans 15 amino acids. The CDR3 here is CASSARDRGIYEQYF. CDR3 coding DNA: TGTGCCAGCAGCGCAAGGGACAGGGGAATCTACGAGCAGTACTTC. Looking up the rest from reference TRBV5-6 and TRBJ2-7 gives the full variable domain: DAGVTQSPTHLIKTRGQQVTLRCSPKSGHDTVSWYQQALGQGPQFIFQYYEEEERQRGNFPDRFSGHQFPNYSSELNVNALLLGDSALYLCASSARDRGIYEQYFGPGTRLTVT.

The chain employs TRBV6-4 and TRBJ1-1; no firm D call. V dropped 6 bases and J dropped 4 bases, with 24 bases sitting between them. This CDR3 is 17 amino acids long. Per the germline V gene, CDR1 is MRHNA and CDR2 is SNTAGT. The CDR3: CASSKYSGVKGFTEAFF. In nucleotides, the CDR3 is TGTGCCAGCAGCAAATATAGCGGGGTAAAAGGGTTCACTGAAGCTTTCTTT.

The V call is TRBV7-8, the J call TRBJ1-1, with a possible D match to TRBD1 (5 bases). The CDR3 contains 15 residues. The germline V gene encodes CDR1 SGHVS and CDR2 FQNEAQ. V was shortened by 3 bases and J by 3 bases, with 14 bases between the two germline ends. The chain's CDR3 is CASSFGGGWDTEAFF. The CDR3 nucleotides are TGTGCCAGCAGCTTCGGTGGGGGTTGGGACACTGAAGCTTTCTTT. Based on the CDR3 plus reference TRBV7-8 and TRBJ1-1, the full variable domain is GAGVSQSPRYKVAKRGQDVALRCDPISGHVSLFWYQQALGQGPEFLTYFQNEAQLDKSGLPSDRFFAERPEGSVSTLKIQRTQQEDSAVYLCASSFGGGWDTEAFFGQGTRLTVV.

The V call is TRBV5-1, the J call TRBJ2-5; D may be TRBD1 or TRBD2 (5 bases each). The V and J ends lost 1 base and 4 bases respectively, with 11 bases between them. This CDR3 has 14 residues. CDR1 is SGHRS, CDR2 YFSETQ, per germline. CDR3 residues: CASSLMGDGETQYF. The CDR3 DNA reads as TGCGCCAGCAGCTTGATGGGGGATGGAGAGACCCAGTACTTC.

The chain employs TRBV7-8 and TRBJ2-1, with D unresolved. Trimming left V 1 base short and J 0 bases short, with 7 bases between. The CDR3 has 15 residues. Germline values: CDR1 SGHVS, CDR2 FQNEAQ. The CDR3 sequence: CASSLGHFSYNEQFF. DNA of the CDR3: TGTGCCAGCAGCTTAGGACATTTCTCCTACAATGAGCAGTTCTTC. Supplemented by reference TRBV7-8 and TRBJ2-1, the full variable domain reads GAGVSQSPRYKVAKRGQDVALRCDPISGHVSLFWYQQALGQGPEFLTYFQNEAQLDKSGLPSDRFFAERPEGSVSTLKIQRTQQEDSAVYLCASSLGHFSYNEQFFGPGTRLTVL.

J is TRBJ2-5 and V is TRBV7-2; D is unresolved. Germline V gene sequence: CDR1 SGHTA, CDR2 FQGNSA. This CDR3 has 14 residues. V was shortened by 2 bases and J by 5 bases, with 12 bases between the two germline ends. In nucleotides, the CDR3 is TGTGCCAGCAGCTTACAATCTGGGTGGGAGACCCAGTACTTC. Its translation is CASSLQSGWETQYF.

V gene TRBV5-1 combines with J gene TRBJ1-5; TRBD1 agrees at 7 bases. CDR1 is SGHRS, CDR2 YFSETQ, per germline. J lost 2 bases, V lost 1 base, and 9 bases had no gene match. CDR3 length equals 17 residues. This CDR3 reads CASSLNPTGQGNQPQHF. In DNA, the CDR3 is TGCGCCAGCAGCTTGAATCCGACAGGGCAGGGCAATCAGCCCCAGCATTTT.

The V and J genes are TRBV7-9 and TRBJ1-4; 7 bases map to TRBD1. Germline-derived CDR1 and CDR2 are SEHNR and FQNEAQ (reference sequence). This CDR3 comprises 14 residues. V lost 5 bases to trimming and J lost 7 bases; unmatched junction nucleotides: 7. CDR3 loop: CASSIQGSTEKLFF. CDR3 nucleotide sequence: TGTGCCAGCAGCATACAGGGGTCTACTGAAAAACTGTTTTTT. The whole variable domain, remainder taken from reference TRBV7-9 and TRBJ1-4, is DTGVSQNPRHKITKRGQNVTFRCDPISEHNRLYWYRQTLGQGPEFLTYFQNEAQLEKSRLLSDRFSAERPKGSFSTLEIQRTEQGDSAMYLCASSIQGSTEKLFFGSGTQLSVL.

The chain employs TRBV18 and TRBJ2-6; D call uncertain. The length of the CDR3 is 15 residues. Germline CDR1 and CDR2: KGHSH and LQKENI. With 2 bases removed from V and 1 base from J, the gap between germline ends came to 6 bases. The CDR3 protein is CASSPGQSGANVLTF. The CDR3 DNA is TGTGCCAGCTCACCAGGGCAGTCTGGGGCCAACGTCCTGACTTTC.

The chain is built from TRBV6-4 and TRBJ2-3, with D unresolved. CDR3 length: 14 amino acids. Trimming cost V 2 bases and J 5 bases, with 11 bases left between them. The germline gives CDR1 MRHNA, CDR2 SNTAGT. The CDR3 bases are TGTGCCAGCAGTGACACCGCTTACCGAGATACGCAGTATTTT. Residues: CASSDTAYRDTQYF.

The chain recombines TRBV6-5 with TRBJ1-6, with D uncertain. The germline CDR1 and CDR2 sequences are MNHEY and SVGAGI. V was shortened by 4 bases and J by 3 bases, with 13 bases between the two germline ends. This CDR3 spans 16 amino acids. The DNA of the CDR3 is TGTGCCAGCAGTTCCCCAACCGAGCTCTATAATTCACCCCTCCACTTT. This gives the protein CASSSPTELYNSPLHF.

This chain connects TRBV27 to TRBJ2-1, with D perhaps TRBD1 (6 bases). Trimming stripped 6 bases from V and 0 bases from J, with 15 bases between. The CDR3 runs 16 residues. Germline values: CDR1 MNHEY, CDR2 SMNVEV (reference sequence). The CDR3 reads CASRLGADSSYNEQFF. The CDR3 nucleotides read TGTGCCAGCAGGTTGGGGGCCGACTCCTCCTACAATGAGCAGTTCTTC.

V is TRBV7-9 and J is TRBJ1-5; no clear D. CDR1 is SEHNR, CDR2 FQNEAQ, per germline (reference sequence). V lost 5 bases and J lost 6, with 11 bases in between. The CDR3 runs 13 residues. CDR3 nucleotides: TGTGCCAGCAGCGTTGACGGGATTCAGCCCCAGCATTTT. Amino acid sequence: CASSVDGIQPQHF. Together with reference TRBV7-9 and TRBJ1-5, the CDR3 gives the full variable domain: DTGVSQNPRHKITKRGQNVTFRCDPISEHNRLYWYRQTLGQGPEFLTYFQNEAQLEKSRLLSDRFSAERPKGSFSTLEIQRTEQGDSAMYLCASSVDGIQPQHFGDGTRLSIL.

Only a few counts were recorded for this clone. The CDR3 sequence: CASSQDKGVNTGELFF. Here the CDR3 DNA reads TGTGCCAGCAGCCAAGATAAGGGGGTGAACACCGGGGAGCTGTTTTTT. The chain recombines TRBV14 with TRBJ2-2; the D gene is possibly TRBD1 (6 bases). With 0 bases removed from V and 1 base from J, the gap between germline ends came to 9 bases. The V gene's germline CDR1 is SGHDN and CDR2 FVKESK. The CDR3 runs 16 residues.

This sequence joins TRBV5-1 and TRBJ2-7; 9 bases line up with TRBD1. Unmatched junction bases numbered 1, after V lost 0 bases and J lost 3 bases. Germline CDR1 and CDR2: SGHRS and YFSETQ. The CDR3 length is 14 residues. CDR3 sequence reads: CASSLGDRVYEQYF. The CDR3 DNA sequence: TGCGCCAGCAGCTTGGGGGACAGGGTCTACGAGCAGTACTTC.

The J gene is TRBJ2-2, the V gene TRBV7-2; TRBD1 aligns across 8 bases. Germline CDR1 and CDR2: SGHTA and FQGNSA. V shed 2 bases and J 5 bases; nucleotides not matched to a gene: 4. The CDR3 spans 15 residues. In nucleotides, the CDR3 is TGTGCCAGCAGCTTAAGGACAGGGCATACCGGGGAGCTGTTTTTT. Its protein product is CASSLRTGHTGELFF.

V gene TRBV5-4 combines with J gene TRBJ2-5; perhaps TRBD1 as D (6 bases). The CDR3 sequence is 11 residues long. Trimming cost V 7 bases and J 3 bases, with 7 bases left between them. The germline V gene has CDR1 SGHNT and CDR2 YYREEE (reference sequence). The CDR3 spells CASGTKETQYF. The CDR3 DNA reads as TGTGCCAGCGGGACAAAAGAGACCCAGTACTTC.

The V call is TRBV19, the J call TRBJ1-2, with a tentative D call TRBD1 (6 bases). The V gene lost 5 bases and the J gene lost 2 bases, with 15 bases spanning the gap. Germline loops: CDR1 LNHDA, CDR2 SQIVND (reference sequence). The CDR3 runs 15 residues. CDR3 region: CASSPHRAPNYGYTF. The CDR3 DNA reads TGTGCCAGTAGTCCCCACAGGGCCCCGAACTATGGCTACACCTTC. The whole variable domain, filled in from reference TRBV19 and TRBJ1-2, reads DGGITQSPKYLFRKEGQNVTLSCEQNLNHDAMYWYRQDPGQGLRLIYYSQIVNDFQKGDIAEGYSVSREKKESFPLTVTSAQKNPTAFYLCASSPHRAPNYGYTFGSGTRLTVV.

This sequence joins TRBV10-2 and TRBJ1-3; TRBD1 matches 7 bases. The J segment lost 4 bases and the V segment lost 8 bases, leaving 14 bases of the junction unmatched. This CDR3 is built from 16 residues. The germline CDR1 and CDR2 sequences are WSHSY and SAAADI. In DNA form, the CDR3 reads TGCGCCAGCCGTTATACAGGGGCCAGTGGGGGAAACACCATATATTTT. Its translation is CASRYTGASGGNTIYF.

The chain joins TRBV6-1 to TRBJ1-5; TRBD1 might be the D (6 bases). This CDR3 is built from 16 residues. Deletions cut 4 bases from V and 3 bases from J, with 16 bases between. CDR1 and CDR2 (germline): MNHNS, SASEGT. In DNA form, the CDR3 reads TGTGCCAGCAGTGCCCCAAACAGGGTAGCCAATCAGCCCCAGCATTTT. Translating it yields CASSAPNRVANQPQHF.

A few counts support this clone. The V and J genes are TRBV7-2 and TRBJ2-1, with 8 bases aligning to TRBD2. Trimming cost V 4 bases and J 5 bases; bases outside gene matches: 1. The CDR3 runs to 13 residues. Germline CDR1 and CDR2: SGHTA and FQGNSA. CDR3 coding DNA: TGTGCCAGCAGCTCGGGACTAGACAATGAGCAGTTCTTC. Translation gives CASSSGLDNEQFF.

The chain couples TRBV18 to TRBJ1-6; 9 bases are shared with TRBD1. The CDR3 is 13 amino acids. The germline gives CDR1 KGHSH, CDR2 LQKENI. The J segment lost 9 bases and the V segment lost 6 bases, leaving 3 bases of the junction unmatched. The CDR3 coding sequence is TGTGCCAGCTCTCCGGACAGGGGTTCACCCCTCCACTTT. Protein: CASSPDRGSPLHF.

The chain combines TRBV4-3 with TRBJ1-4; no clear D gene. CDR1 and CDR2 from the germline V gene are LGHNA and YSLEER. V shed 4 bases and J shed 7 bases, with 16 bases lying between them. This CDR3 region has 15 residues. The CDR3 is CASSPGRAGGEKLFF. The DNA of the CDR3 is TGCGCCAGCAGCCCTGGACGGGCCGGCGGTGAAAAACTGTTTTTT.

The V gene is TRBV27, the J gene TRBJ2-5, with D tentatively TRBD1 (5 bases). The CDR3 is made up of 14 amino acids. The V gene lost 5 bases and the J gene lost 1 base, with 11 bases spanning the gap. CDR1 and CDR2 (germline): MNHEY, SMNVEV (reference sequence). Written as DNA, the CDR3 is TGTGCCAGCAGTCCGACAGCTATCCAAGAGACCCAGTACTTC. This gives the protein CASSPTAIQETQYF.

This chain joins TRBV18 and TRBJ2-5; D is unresolved. Germline V gives CDR1 KGHSH, CDR2 LQKENI. Trimming stripped 3 bases from V and 2 bases from J, with 7 bases between. The CDR3 loop spans 13 amino acids. CDR3 in amino acids: CASSPLRQETQYF. In DNA form, the CDR3 reads TGTGCCAGCTCACCGCTAAGGCAAGAGACCCAGTACTTC. Using reference TRBV18 and TRBJ2-5 for the parts outside the CDR3, the full variable domain is NAGVMQNPRHLVRRRGQEARLRCSPMKGHSHVYWYRQLPEEGLKFMVYLQKENIIDESGMPKERFSAEFPKEGPSILRIQQVVRGDSAAYFCASSPLRQETQYFGPGTRLLVL.

The rearrangement uses TRBV2 and TRBJ1-5; 11 nucleotides agree with TRBD1. This CDR3 spans 14 amino acids. Looked up from germline, CDR1 is SNHLY and CDR2 is FYNNEI. Germline trimming cut 6 bases from V and 5 bases from J; bases unmatched to any gene: 3. CDR3: CASSADRGHQPQHF. CDR3 DNA sequence: TGTGCCAGCAGCGCGGACAGGGGGCATCAGCCCCAGCATTTT.